This T cell receptor (beta chain) was sequenced during a study of neurological immune-mediated disorders. Study context: Of the multiple sclerosis patients, approximately 34 in total, around 31 were relapsing-remitting and 3 were secondary progressive.

This CDR3 comprises 14 residues. Trimming removed 2 bases from V and 2 bases from J, with 9 bases in between. 5'RACE employing 10-nucleotide random UMIs yielded the cDNA. TCRdb redid the calling of the 5' RACE reads with MiXCR, one entry per CDR3 protein. This table has 40,000 to 55,000 distinct CDR3 sequences, 4.5% to 7% appearing once. This clonotype was seen many times. The antigen is not known. For sorted libraries, the input was 1 million CD4+ or CD8+ T cells. Overall study results and limits: Patients with HTLV-1-associated myelopathy had the highest level of TCR clonal expansion, whereas patients with multiple sclerosis had the lowest level, falling beneath the level found in healthy controls.

The clonotype was recovered from a woman between 18 and 29 years old with multiple sclerosis. Sequencing was performed on CD4+ T cells from blood. The rearrangement uses TRBV12-3 or TRBV12-4 and TRBJ1-1; no reliable D call. CDR3 residues: CASSLRRTNTEAFF. The CDR3 nucleotides are TGTGCCAGCAGTTTAAGGCGGACTAACACTGAAGCTTTCTTT.